Below, 17 T cell receptor beta chains from the same sample are listed, as sequenced in a study of post-analysis software for immune sequencing data (dated by TCRdb to the mid-2010s). On the study overall, not on this receptor specifically: Roughly 5 TRBV segments, including TRBV5-6, TRBV5-1 and TRBV20-1, were significantly more frequent in patients than controls.

The antigens these receptors bind are not known. Library preparation employed PCR. This sample was sequenced with an Illumina HiSeq 2500. Unique molecular identifiers were incorporated into TCR beta cDNA libraries to reduce PCR and sequencing biases. The public sequencing data were trimmed at Q25 with fastp and processed into clonotypes with MiXCR by TCRdb, which kept only in-frame beta chains. Every entry covers one CDR3 protein and lists the most common genes and DNA from its rows. The sample yields approximately 730,000 distinct CDR3 sequences; 25% to 30% were counted once. Roughly 0.54% of the sample is in the top ten clones. The sample comprised blood. These receptors were taken from a girl aged 10 to 17 with multiple sclerosis.

This clonotype came up a few times. The chain combines TRBV9 with TRBJ2-7; TRBD1 agrees at 8 bases. CDR1 and CDR2 (germline): SGDLS, YYNGEE. With V trimmed by 3 bases and J by 6 bases, 8 bases remained unmatched. The CDR3 is 14 amino acids. The CDR3 protein is CASSGPGQVREQYF. The CDR3 coding sequence is TGTGCCAGCAGCGGTCCGGGACAGGTCCGCGAGCAGTACTTC.

This clonotype was counted between two and nine times. The chain has TRBV20-1 and TRBJ2-3; TRBD2 agrees at 9 bases. Unmatched junction bases numbered 7, after V lost 3 bases and J lost 3 bases. The CDR3 contains 15 residues. CDR1 DFQATT and CDR2 SNEGSKA come from the germline V gene (reference sequence). CDR3 sequence (DNA): TGCAGTGCTAGCATCAAAGCGGGAGGAACAGATACGCAGTATTTT. Protein sequence: CSASIKAGGTDTQYF.

This clonotype came up a few times. The V call is TRBV20-1, the J call TRBJ2-1, with D perhaps TRBD1 or TRBD2 (5 bases each). The V gene's germline CDR1 is DFQATT and CDR2 SNEGSKA (reference sequence). Trimming pared 4 bases from V and 4 bases from J, leaving 23 bases between. The CDR3 spans 17 residues. DNA of the CDR3: TGCAGTGCTATCCCCATCCCCCCCGGGGCAGAGTACAATGAGCAGTTCTTC. Protein product: CSAIPIPPGAEYNEQFF.

This clonotype was picked up a small number of times. CDR3 loop: CASSPYVDRPQETQYF. CDR3 DNA: TGTGCCAGCAGCCCATACGTGGACAGGCCCCAAGAGACCCAGTACTTC. This chain uses TRBV7-8 with TRBJ2-5; 7 bases are a match to TRBD1. Germline trimming cut 5 bases from V and 1 base from J; bases unmatched to any gene: 10. Germline V gene data show CDR1 as SGHVS and CDR2 as FQNEAQ. This CDR3 comprises 16 residues.

The rearrangement links TRBV6-6 to TRBJ1-4; D is ambiguous. V was trimmed by 7 bases and J by 5 bases, leaving 5 bases between them. Looked up from germline, CDR1 is MNHNY and CDR2 is SVGAGI (reference sequence). This CDR3 region has 11 residues. The CDR3 bases are TGTGCCAGCACCCTGAATGAAAAACTGTTTTTT. This sequence encodes CASTLNEKLFF.

The chain has TRBV6-6 and TRBJ1-6; no clear D gene. This CDR3 comprises 14 residues. Trimming removed 7 bases from V and 7 bases from J, with 14 bases in between. Germline values: CDR1 MNHNY, CDR2 SVGAGI (reference sequence). The CDR3 region has the DNA TGTGCCAGCACCTCCGGAGGGCGAAATTCACCCCTCCACTTT. Protein: CASTSGGRNSPLHF.

The sample holds many counts of this clonotype. The rearrangement uses TRBV29-1 and TRBJ2-7, with 7 bases aligning to TRBD1. With V trimmed by 6 bases and J by 2 bases, 4 bases remained unmatched. CDR1 and CDR2 (germline): SQVTM, ANQGSEA. The CDR3 totals 12 residues. The CDR3 bases are TGCAGCGTACGACAGGGCGCCTACGAGCAGTACTTC. Translating gives CSVRQGAYEQYF.

The chain couples TRBV7-8 to TRBJ2-7, with D possibly TRBD2 on 5 matching bases. The germline V gene encodes CDR1 SGHVS and CDR2 FQNEAQ. The CDR3 runs to 16 residues. The ends were cut back, 1 base at V and 5 bases at J, with 18 bases in the middle. DNA of the CDR3: TGTGCCAGCAGCTTAGGTCGGGGAAGAGTCCAAAACGAGCAGTACTTC. Encoded protein: CASSLGRGRVQNEQYF.

This chain links TRBV7-6 with TRBJ2-3, with D perhaps matching TRBD1 (6 bases). CDR1 is SGHVS, CDR2 FNYEAQ, per germline. This CDR3 is 16 amino acids long. V was pared by 5 bases and J by 2 bases, with 17 bases between. The CDR3 is CASSTGTGLNTDTQYF. The CDR3, as DNA: TGTGCCAGCAGCACCGGCACAGGGCTCAACACAGATACGCAGTATTTT.

This clonotype is a singleton in its sample. This rearrangement joins TRBV20-1 to TRBJ2-7; D remains unclear. V gave up 3 bases and J gave up 5 bases, with 14 bases separating them. In germline, CDR1 is DFQATT, CDR2 SNEGSKA (reference sequence). This CDR3 has 13 residues. This chain's CDR3 is CSASLVALNEQYF. The DNA of the CDR3 is TGCAGTGCTAGTCTGGTAGCTCTGAACGAGCAGTACTTC.

This clonotype was recorded only once. One end of the junction does not line up with germline, which may come from a read error. The chain combines TRBV7-7 with TRBJ2-7; 9 positions match TRBD1. The CDR3 sequence is 13 residues long. CDR1 and CDR2 (germline): SSHAT, FNYEAQ (reference sequence). The chain's CDR3 is CAGSRRGQGVQYF. The CDR3 coding sequence is TGTGCCGGCAGCCGACGGGGACAGGGTGTGCAGTACTTC.

The V call is TRBV14, the J call TRBJ2-1; TRBD2 matches at 13 bases. V dropped 0 bases and J dropped 0; count of bases not matched to a gene: 11. The germline V gene has CDR1 SGHDN and CDR2 FVKESK. CDR3 length equals 21 residues. The chain's CDR3 is CASSQDLRTSGRVFSYNEQFF. In DNA, the CDR3 is TGTGCCAGCAGCCAAGATTTGAGAACTAGCGGGAGGGTATTCTCCTACAATGAGCAGTTCTTC.

The sample holds many counts of this clonotype. The chain joins TRBV7-2 to TRBJ2-7; no clear D gene. In germline, CDR1 is SGHTA, CDR2 FQGNSA. The CDR3 is 15 residues long. Trimming pared 2 bases from V and 0 bases from J, leaving 11 bases between. CDR3 DNA: TGTGCCAGCAGCTTAAGTAGTGGAAGCTCCTACGAGCAGTACTTC. As protein: CASSLSSGSSYEQYF. The entire variable domain, with the rest obtained from reference TRBV7-2 and TRBJ2-7, is as follows: GAGVSQSPSNKVTEKGKDVELRCDPISGHTALYWYRQSLGQGLEFLIYFQGNSAPDKSGLPSDRFSAERTGGSVSTLTIQRTQQEDSAVYLCASSLSSGSSYEQYFGPGTRLTVT.

Only a few counts were recorded for this clonotype. J is TRBJ2-7 and V is TRBV5-1; D not certain. Per the germline V gene, CDR1 is SGHRS and CDR2 is YFSETQ. V lost 0 bases, J lost 3 bases, and 10 bases lay in between. This CDR3 is 14 amino acids long. The CDR3 region is CASSLDVSSYEQYF. The CDR3 DNA reads as TGCGCCAGCAGCTTGGACGTGTCAAGCTACGAGCAGTACTTC.

This clonotype turned up a few times. The chain uses TRBV7-9 and TRBJ2-1; the D is unclear. CDR1 SEHNR and CDR2 FQNEAQ come from the germline V gene (reference sequence). CDR3 length equals 12 residues. V was clipped by 2 bases and J by 8 bases, with 7 bases between them. The CDR3 loop is CASSLSWDEQFF. The CDR3 DNA follows: TGTGCCAGCAGCTTATCGTGGGATGAGCAGTTCTTC.

J is TRBJ2-1 and V is TRBV7-2; D might be TRBD2 (6 bases). Germline V gives CDR1 SGHTA, CDR2 FQGNSA. This CDR3 has 14 amino acids. With 2 bases removed from V and 10 bases from J, the gap between germline ends came to 15 bases. As DNA, the CDR3 is TGTGCCAGCAGCTTACCGCGGGACGGAAGCGAGCAGTTCTTC. The encoded protein is CASSLPRDGSEQFF.

This clonotype was counted only a few times. This sequence joins TRBV10-3 and TRBJ2-7; D might be TRBD1 (9 bases). V shed 8 bases and J shed 6 bases, with 17 bases lying between them. This CDR3 has 13 residues. Germline CDR1 is ENHRY and CDR2 is SYGVKD. The CDR3 nucleotides read TGTGCCATCCATGGACAGGGGACTAGCGAGCAGTACTTC. Protein: CAIHGQGTSEQYF.